This entry features one TCR beta chain sequence. This sample was included in a study of blood T cell repertoires in COVID-19. Study at large: From T cells, B-cell-depleted T cells, or PBMCs came the material, which was cDNA or gDNA.

This CDR3 region has 16 residues. V was trimmed by 1 base and J by 0 bases, leaving 10 bases between them. Germline V gene data show CDR1 as SGHTA and CDR2 as FQGNSA. Sequencing used immunoSEQ multiplex PCR; TCRdb keeps in-frame clones, though not all of them. The table includes about 71,000 clones, around 85% detected once. The sequence was obtained from a man at least 80 years old with acute or convalescent COVID-19. The V and J genes are TRBV7-2 and TRBJ1-3; D is possibly TRBD1 (6 bases). Sequenced: peripheral blood. CDR3 sequence (DNA): TGTGCCAGCAGCTTAGTAGGGGGATACTCTGGAAACACCATATATTTT. Encoded protein: CASSLVGGYSGNTIYF.